This record covers a single T cell receptor (beta chain). Its antigen is not known. The data belong to a study of response to subunit inactivated influenza vaccine. TCRdb re-analysed the RT-PCR reads in MiXCR, keeping a single row per CDR3 protein. The sample has a few hundred thousand distinct CDR3 sequences; approximately 9.9% are singletons. Study conclusions and caveats: Authors suggested few new T cells are recruited by each seasonal influenza vaccination.

This CDR3 region has 13 residues. Germline loops: CDR1 ENHRY, CDR2 SYGVKD. The ends were cut back, 7 bases at V and 3 bases at J, with 9 bases in the middle. The sample here was PBMCs from blood, taken roughly 45 days after vaccination. The TCR originated in a man aged 50 or older who received an inactivated influenza vaccine. The V gene is TRBV10-3, the J gene TRBJ2-2; tentative D call: TRBD1 (5 bases). Here the CDR3 DNA reads TGTGCCATCAAGGGGCGTTACACCGGGGAGCTGTTTTTT. Its protein product is CAIKGRYTGELFF.